The 28 T cell receptor beta chains in this list originate from one sample, sequenced in a study of T cells in localized non-small cell lung cancer. Using immunoSEQ multiplex PCR, the repertoire was profiled, and TCRdb retains in-frame clones only, with some absent. The repertoire holds more than 4,000 clones, with approximately 60% as singletons. This specimen was lymph node tissue, taken before any cancer treatment. The receptor source for this set is a male donor at least 60 years old with stage I squamous cell lung carcinoma.

V is TRBV29-1 and J is TRBJ2-7, with D hard to call. Germline V gene data show CDR1 as SQVTM and CDR2 as ANQGSEA. CDR3 size: 14 residues. Trimming left V 4 bases short and J 2 bases short, with 15 bases between. The CDR3 region is CSVVPRTEPYEQYF. The CDR3 region has the DNA TGCAGCGTTGTACCCCGGACGGAGCCCTACGAGCAGTACTTC.

The chain employs TRBV19 and TRBJ1-5, with D possibly TRBD1 on 5 matching bases. The CDR3 has 15 amino acids. V was trimmed by 3 bases and J by 4 bases, leaving 13 bases between them. Germline assignment: CDR1 LNHDA and CDR2 SQIVND (reference sequence). The CDR3 region has the DNA TGTGCCAGTAGTATGGGCAGGGAGGAGAATCAGCCCCAGCATTTT. Protein product: CASSMGREENQPQHF.

The genes are TRBV7-6 and TRBJ2-1; D uncertain. The V gene's germline CDR1 is SGHVS and CDR2 FNYEAQ. V lost 5 bases and J 0 bases, leaving 8 bases between the germline ends. CDR3 length equals 14 residues. CDR3: CASSPRSSYNEQFF. As DNA, the CDR3 is TGTGCCAGCAGCCCTCGGAGCTCCTACAATGAGCAGTTCTTC.

The chain joins TRBV11-3 to TRBJ2-2, with a tentative D call TRBD2 (5 bases). CDR3 size: 16 residues. Germline CDR1 is SGHNT and CDR2 is YENEEA. V was clipped by 5 bases and J by 1 base, with 14 bases between them. CDR3 amino acids: CASSHPGSVNTGELFF. CDR3 DNA: TGTGCCAGCAGCCACCCTGGGAGCGTGAACACCGGGGAGCTGTTTTTT.

This chain links TRBV28 with TRBJ2-7; tentative D call: TRBD2 (5 bases). The V and J ends lost 7 bases and 4 bases respectively, with 17 bases between them. The CDR3 runs to 14 residues. Germline loops: CDR1 MDHEN, CDR2 SYDVKM. The CDR3 region is CASTLTTGSYEQYF. CDR3 sequence (DNA): TGTGCCAGCACTCTCACCACGGGGAGTTACGAGCAGTACTTC.

This clone was recorded only once. V gene TRBV28 combines with J gene TRBJ2-5; D is perhaps TRBD2 (6 bases). CDR3 size: 14 residues. Trimming took 3 bases from V and 7 from J, leaving 15 bases between them. Germline CDR1 is MDHEN and CDR2 is SYDVKM. CDR3 protein: CASSFPDGRGTQYF. The CDR3 region has the DNA TGTGCCAGCAGTTTCCCGGACGGGCGGGGGACCCAGTACTTC. Together with reference TRBV28 and TRBJ2-5, the CDR3 gives the full variable domain: DVKVTQSSRYLVKRTGEKVFLECVQDMDHENMFWYRQDPGLGLRLIYFSYDVKMKEKGDIPEGYSVSREKKERFSLILESASTNQTSMYLCASSFPDGRGTQYFGPGTRLLVL.

This clone was picked up a small number of times. V gene TRBV11-3 combines with J gene TRBJ2-2; D is possibly TRBD1 (6 bases). Germline CDR1 is SGHNT and CDR2 is YENEEA. The CDR3 runs to 15 residues. V dropped 3 bases and J dropped 0 bases, with 8 bases sitting between them. The CDR3 is CASSFAGANTGELFF. CDR3 bases: TGTGCCAGCAGCTTCGCAGGGGCGAACACCGGGGAGCTGTTTTTT.

The chain links TRBV7-2 to TRBJ1-4, with TRBD1 matching 10 bases. This CDR3 has 18 residues. Germline V gene sequence: CDR1 SGHTA, CDR2 FQGNSA. The V gene end was trimmed by 5 bases and the J gene end by 4 bases; junction bases not matched to a gene: 13. The CDR3 protein is CASSRQGPRTGGNEKLFF. In DNA, the CDR3 is TGTGCCAGCAGCCGCCAAGGGCCCCGGACAGGGGGTAATGAAAAACTGTTTTTT.

This clone has a handful of counts. The chain couples TRBV2 to TRBJ2-3, with unresolved D. From germline, CDR1 is SNHLY and CDR2 FYNNEI. Trimming left V 5 bases short and J 6 bases short, with 18 bases between. CDR3 length equals 15 residues. The CDR3 sequence is CASSLLSSGADTQYF. The CDR3 nucleotides are TGTGCCAGCAGTCTCCTCTCTTCGGGTGCGGATACGCAGTATTTT.

V gene TRBV28 combines with J gene TRBJ2-3; D unclear. The germline CDR1 and CDR2 sequences are MDHEN and SYDVKM. The length of the CDR3 is 15 residues. V was shortened by 4 bases and J by 1 base, with 12 bases between the two germline ends. The CDR3 protein is CASSSPATRTDTQYF. The CDR3 DNA sequence: TGTGCCAGCAGTTCTCCAGCGACTCGCACAGATACGCAGTATTTT.

This chain links TRBV19 with TRBJ2-6; D is possibly TRBD2 (5 bases). The V end was cut by 0 bases, the J end by 1 base, with 7 bases between. In germline, CDR1 is LNHDA, CDR2 SQIVND (reference sequence). CDR3 length equals 16 residues. CDR3 bases: TGTGCCAGTAGTATAGATCGGGGTTCTGGGGCCAACGTCCTGACTTTC. It yields the protein CASSIDRGSGANVLTF.

About this clone itself: One junction end does not reproduce the germline sequence, and a read error may be involved. The chain joins TRBV28 to TRBJ1-4; TRBD1 agrees at 7 bases. Per germline, CDR1 MDHEN and CDR2 SYDVKM. This CDR3 contains 12 residues. The CDR3 DNA follows: TGTGCCAGCAGCCCCCGACCCGGACAGGCCCGCTTT. Translating it yields CASSPRPGQARF. Together with reference TRBV28 and TRBJ1-4, the CDR3 gives the full variable domain: DVKVTQSSRYLVKRTGEKVFLECVQDMDHENMFWYRQDPGLGLRLIYFSYDVKMKEKGDIPEGYSVSREKKERFSLILESASTNQTSMYLCASSPRPGQARFGSGTQLSVL.

The V call is TRBV15, the J call TRBJ2-5; possibly TRBD2 for D (6 bases). CDR3 length: 14 residues. Germline CDR1 LNHNV, CDR2 YYDKDF (reference sequence). V lost 2 bases and J lost 5, with 12 bases in between. The DNA of the CDR3 is TGTGCCACCAGCAGACAGACACGGGGGGAGACCCAGTACTTC. The encoded protein is CATSRQTRGETQYF.

In this sample, this clone turned up a few times. The genes are TRBV7-5 and TRBJ2-1; TRBD2 is the table's D call, not checked against the DNA. TRBV7-5 is shown as a pseudogene. The length of the CDR3 is 14 residues. CDR3 DNA sequence: TGTGCCAGCAGCTTAGCGGTGGGAGTAAGTGAGCAGTTCTTC. Its protein is CASSLAVGVSEQFF.

The chain's CDR3 is CASSLYLTSGVNIQYF. Here the CDR3 DNA reads TGTGCCAGCAGCTTATACTTGACTAGCGGGGTAAACATTCAGTACTTC. This chain uses TRBV11-3 with TRBJ2-4; 11 bases map to TRBD2. The CDR3 has 16 amino acids. The germline CDR1 and CDR2 sequences are SGHNT and YENEEA. V shed 2 bases and J 6 bases; nucleotides not matched to a gene: 6.

The sample holds one count of this clone. The chain links TRBV5-1 to TRBJ2-4, with TRBD1 matching over 8 bases. CDR3 length: 17 residues. The J segment lost 2 bases and the V segment lost 4 bases, leaving 11 bases of the junction unmatched. CDR1 is SGHRS, CDR2 YFSETQ, per germline. The CDR3 protein is CASSARTGQGTKNIQYF. CDR3 DNA: TGCGCCAGCAGCGCCAGGACAGGGCAGGGAACCAAAAACATTCAGTACTTC.

The chain joins TRBV19 to TRBJ1-2, with D maybe TRBD1 (6 bases). The CDR3 sequence is 16 residues long. V lost 4 bases and J 1 base, leaving 16 bases between the germline ends. The germline V gene encodes CDR1 LNHDA and CDR2 SQIVND (reference sequence). DNA of the CDR3: TGTGCCAGTAGTAGGGGCTTGACAGGAGATAACTATGGCTACACCTTC. Encoded protein: CASSRGLTGDNYGYTF.

The chain couples TRBV7-5 to TRBJ2-1; TRBD2, as called in the table, went unchecked against the DNA. TRBV7-5 is described as a pseudogene. The CDR3 is made up of 15 amino acids. The CDR3: CASSSSGPSYNEQFF. The CDR3 DNA reads as TGTGCCAGCAGCTCCAGCGGGCCTTCCTACAATGAGCAGTTCTTC.

The chain carries TRBV28 and TRBJ1-1, with D maybe TRBD1 (6 bases). The V gene's germline CDR1 is MDHEN and CDR2 SYDVKM. The germline V and J ends were trimmed by 2 bases and 12 bases, with 13 bases remaining between them. This CDR3 spans 12 amino acids. This CDR3 is CASSLDPQGTFF. In nucleotides, the CDR3 is TGTGCCAGCAGTTTAGACCCACAGGGAACTTTCTTT. The complete variable domain, with remaining parts taken from reference TRBV28 and TRBJ1-1, reads DVKVTQSSRYLVKRTGEKVFLECVQDMDHENMFWYRQDPGLGLRLIYFSYDVKMKEKGDIPEGYSVSREKKERFSLILESASTNQTSMYLCASSLDPQGTFFGQGTRLTVV.

This clone is a singleton in its sample. This chain joins TRBV18 and TRBJ2-7; 10 bases line up with TRBD2. Germline V gene data show CDR1 as KGHSH and CDR2 as LQKENI. J was trimmed by 6 bases and V by 3 bases; bases with no gene match: 2. The CDR3 is 13 amino acids. The CDR3 loop is CASSPGLASEQYF. The CDR3 nucleotides are TGTGCCAGCTCACCGGGACTAGCGTCCGAGCAGTACTTC.

The table lists this clone with a count of one. J is TRBJ1-5 and V is TRBV30, with 8 bases aligning to TRBD1. Germline assignment: CDR1 GTSNPN and CDR2 SVGIG (reference sequence). The V segment lost 2 bases and the J segment 2 bases; nucleotides outside the gene matches: 2. The CDR3 spans 14 residues. CDR3 loop: CAWSLGQGNQPQHF. CDR3 nucleotides: TGTGCCTGGAGTCTGGGACAGGGCAATCAGCCCCAGCATTTT. Based on the CDR3 plus reference TRBV30 and TRBJ1-5, the full variable domain is SQTIHQWPATLVQPVGSPLSLECTVEGTSNPNLYWYRQAAGRGLQLLFYSVGIGQISSEVPQNLSASRPQDRQFILSSKKLLLSDSGFYLCAWSLGQGNQPQHFGDGTRLSIL.

This clone was recorded only once. The chain carries TRBV5-1 and TRBJ1-3; D not resolved. The CDR3 is 14 residues long. CDR1 and CDR2 (germline): SGHRS, YFSETQ. V dropped 0 bases and J dropped 7 bases, with 11 bases sitting between them. CDR3: CASSLDSRSNTIYF. Here the CDR3 DNA reads TGCGCCAGCAGCTTGGATAGCAGGAGTAACACCATATATTTT.

The CDR3, as DNA: TGCAGCGTTGTGACTAGCGGGAGAAGCCACAATGAGCAGTTCTTC. Its protein product is CSVVTSGRSHNEQFF. This sequence joins TRBV29-1 and TRBJ2-1; 12 bases fit TRBD2. The CDR3 has 15 residues. Per germline, CDR1 SQVTM and CDR2 ANQGSEA. Unmatched junction bases numbered 6, after V lost 4 bases and J lost 5 bases.

J is TRBJ2-2 and V is TRBV29-1, with D hard to call. The CDR3 sequence is 12 residues long. Germline V lookup: CDR1 SQVTM, CDR2 ANQGSEA. Trimming stripped 5 bases from V and 6 bases from J, with 10 bases between. For the CDR3, the DNA is TGCAGCGTTTCCGTATTTGCCGGGGAGCTGTTTTTT. Encoded protein: CSVSVFAGELFF.

The chain links TRBV30 to TRBJ2-4; 8 nucleotides match TRBD1. CDR3 length equals 14 residues. Trimming took 2 bases from V and 1 from J; bases not matched to a gene: 1. Germline V CDR1 and CDR2: GTSNPN, SVGIG (reference sequence). The CDR3 loop reads CAWSRQGAKNIQYF. The CDR3 DNA sequence: TGTGCCTGGAGTCGACAGGGGGCCAAAAACATTCAGTACTTC.

In its sample, this clone was seen a few times. The chain recombines TRBV30 with TRBJ2-7; tentative D call: TRBD1 (5 bases). The CDR3 length is 13 residues. The ends were cut back, 2 bases at V and 5 bases at J, with 13 bases in the middle. The V gene's germline CDR1 is GTSNPN and CDR2 SVGIG (reference sequence). In nucleotides, the CDR3 is TGTGCCTGGAGTAAAGGGGTTCTGGACGAGCAGTACTTC. Translation: CAWSKGVLDEQYF.

V gene TRBV9 combines with J gene TRBJ2-2; TRBD1 matches 8 bases. This CDR3 contains 15 residues. Unmatched junction bases numbered 2, after V lost 0 bases and J lost 4 bases. The germline CDR1 and CDR2 sequences are SGDLS and YYNGEE. The CDR3 protein is CASSVGGQVTGELFF. DNA of the CDR3: TGTGCCAGCAGCGTAGGGGGACAGGTCACCGGGGAGCTGTTTTTT.

This clone was found a few times. This chain joins TRBV12-2 and TRBJ2-2; the DNA was not used to check the table's D call, TRBD2. TRBV12-2 is termed a pseudogene. The CDR3 consists of 14 residues. This chain's CDR3 is CATKGGANTGELFF. The CDR3 bases are TGTGCCACCAAGGGGGGGGCAAACACCGGGGAGCTGTTTTTT.